The rows below give T cell receptor beta chains drawn from one sample of a study of blood T cell repertoires in COVID-19. TCRdb keeps only in-frame clones here, not all; method: immunoSEQ multiplex PCR. The sample yields roughly 260,000 clones, around 87% seen once. The sequenced material came from peripheral blood. The receptors here all came from a woman in her forties or fifties who had recovered from COVID-19. The CDR3 runs from the conserved cysteine through the conserved F or W. D genes are given only for firm matches. The size of a clone is reported for some rows only, either as once, few or many, or as a class for expanded clones.

j_call: TRBJ2-3
clone_size: few
cdr3_length: 15
d_call: TRBD2
v_call: TRBV11-1
cdr3_aa: CASSFGTSGTDTQYF
cdr3_nt: TGTGCCAGCAGCTTCGGGACTAGCGGCACAGATACGCAGTATTTT

j_call: TRBJ2-1
clone_size: .
cdr3_length: 15
d_call: .
v_call: TRBV29-1
cdr3_aa: CSVEERKGRRDEQFF
cdr3_nt: TGCAGCGTTGAAGAGAGAAAGGGAAGGAGGGATGAGCAGTTCTTC

j_call: TRBJ2-2
clone_size: .
cdr3_length: 16
d_call: .
v_call: TRBV7-6
cdr3_aa: CASSSPGHLNTGELFF
cdr3_nt: TGTGCCAGCAGCTCGCCGGGACACTTGAACACCGGGGAGCTGTTTTTT

j_call: TRBJ2-5
clone_size: .
cdr3_length: 14
d_call: TRBD2
v_call: TRBV9
cdr3_aa: CASSATSGKETQYF
cdr3_nt: TGTGCCAGCAGCGCCACTAGCGGAAAAGAGACCCAGTACTTC

j_call: TRBJ2-1
clone_size: .
cdr3_length: 14
d_call: TRBD1
v_call: TRBV25-1
cdr3_aa: CASSVTGALNEQFF
cdr3_nt: TGTGCCAGCAGTGTAACAGGGGCCCTCAATGAGCAGTTCTTC

j_call: TRBJ2-2
clone_size: .
cdr3_length: 14
d_call: .
v_call: TRBV2
cdr3_aa: CASRGRASTGELFF
cdr3_nt: TGTGCCAGCAGAGGCAGGGCGAGCACCGGGGAGCTGTTTTTT

j_call: TRBJ2-2
clone_size: .
cdr3_length: 18
d_call: TRBD2
v_call: TRBV10-3
cdr3_aa: CAISDPGLAGENTGELFF
cdr3_nt: TGTGCCATCAGTGATCCTGGACTAGCGGGAGAGAACACCGGGGAGCTGTTTTTT

j_call: TRBJ2-7
clone_size: .
cdr3_length: 17
d_call: .
v_call: TRBV3-1/TRBV3-2
cdr3_aa: CASSHLFKSRSSYEQYF
cdr3_nt: TGTGCCAGCAGCCACCTGTTTAAGTCACGGAGCTCCTACGAGCAGTACTTC

j_call: TRBJ1-6
clone_size: .
cdr3_length: 18
d_call: .
v_call: TRBV2
cdr3_aa: CASSEFFRGVANFSPLHF
cdr3_nt: TGTGCCAGCAGTGAATTTTTCCGGGGGGTCGCGAATTTCTCACCCCTCCACTTT

j_call: TRBJ2-2
clone_size: .
cdr3_length: 16
d_call: .
v_call: TRBV7-8
cdr3_aa: CASSPQTRTNTGELFF
cdr3_nt: TGTGCCAGCAGCCCCCAGACACGAACGAACACCGGGGAGCTGTTTTTT

j_call: TRBJ1-3
clone_size: few
cdr3_length: 14
d_call: .
v_call: TRBV30
cdr3_aa: CAWQRQALGNTIYF
cdr3_nt: TGTGCCTGGCAGAGACAGGCCCTAGGAAACACCATATATTTT

j_call: TRBJ2-2
clone_size: once
cdr3_length: 18
d_call: TRBD2
v_call: TRBV11-2
cdr3_aa: CASSLSLRGTSGTGELFF
cdr3_nt: TGTGCCAGCAGCTTATCGCTCAGGGGGACTAGCGGCACCGGGGAGCTGTTTTTT

j_call: TRBJ1-3
clone_size: .
cdr3_length: 15
d_call: .
v_call: TRBV5-1
cdr3_aa: CASRPLGVSGNTIYF
cdr3_nt: TGCGCCAGCAGGCCCCTAGGTGTATCTGGAAACACCATATATTTT

j_call: TRBJ1-2
clone_size: .
cdr3_length: 13
d_call: .
v_call: TRBV7-3
cdr3_aa: CASSLTGGYGYTF
cdr3_nt: TGTGCCAGCAGCTTAACAGGGGGCTATGGCTACACCTTC

j_call: TRBJ1-1
clone_size: few
cdr3_length: 14
d_call: .
v_call: TRBV5-1
cdr3_aa: CASSLAPENTEAFF
cdr3_nt: TGCGCCAGCAGCTTGGCTCCAGAGAACACTGAAGCTTTCTTT

j_call: TRBJ1-5
clone_size: .
cdr3_length: 14
d_call: .
v_call: TRBV10-3
cdr3_aa: CAISAQYSNQPQHF
cdr3_nt: TGTGCCATCAGTGCGCAGTATAGCAATCAGCCCCAGCATTTT

j_call: TRBJ1-2
clone_size: .
cdr3_length: 15
d_call: TRBD1
v_call: TRBV6-6
cdr3_aa: CASSYPRTGFYGYTF
cdr3_nt: TGTGCCAGCAGTTACCCCCGGACAGGATTCTATGGCTACACCTTC

j_call: TRBJ1-4
clone_size: .
cdr3_length: 16
d_call: TRBD1
v_call: TRBV13
cdr3_aa: CASSPKRGTGDEKLFF
cdr3_nt: TGTGCCAGCAGCCCAAAAAGGGGGACAGGGGATGAAAAACTGTTTTTT

j_call: TRBJ2-7
clone_size: .
cdr3_length: 13
d_call: .
v_call: TRBV30
cdr3_aa: CAGLLTGTYEQYF
cdr3_nt: TGTGCCGGCCTACTGACAGGTACCTACGAGCAGTACTTC

j_call: TRBJ1-2
clone_size: .
cdr3_length: 14
d_call: .
v_call: TRBV9
cdr3_aa: CASSVGQLNYGYTF
cdr3_nt: TGTGCCAGCAGCGTAGGACAGCTTAACTATGGCTACACCTTC

j_call: TRBJ1-2
clone_size: many
cdr3_length: 13
d_call: TRBD1
v_call: TRBV2
cdr3_aa: CASSGSGGNGYTF
cdr3_nt: TGTGCCAGCAGTGGCTCAGGGGGGAATGGCTACACCTTC

j_call: TRBJ1-1
clone_size: once
cdr3_length: 14
d_call: TRBD1
v_call: TRBV5-4
cdr3_aa: CASSPGQKNTEAFF
cdr3_nt: TGTGCCAGCAGCCCGGGACAGAAGAACACTGAAGCTTTCTTT

j_call: TRBJ1-1
clone_size: once
cdr3_length: 15
d_call: TRBD1
v_call: TRBV6-1
cdr3_aa: CASSTQGIGNTEAFF
cdr3_nt: TGTGCCAGCAGTACACAGGGGATAGGGAACACTGAAGCTTTCTTT

j_call: TRBJ2-2
clone_size: .
cdr3_length: 15
d_call: .
v_call: TRBV19
cdr3_aa: CASSISPAGTGELFF
cdr3_nt: TGTGCCAGTAGTATAAGTCCAGCAGGGACCGGGGAGCTGTTTTTT

j_call: TRBJ1-6
clone_size: .
cdr3_length: 15
d_call: TRBD1
v_call: TRBV11-1
cdr3_aa: CASSSGQSYNSPLHF
cdr3_nt: TGTGCCAGCAGCTCGGGACAGTCCTATAATTCACCCCTCCACTTT

j_call: TRBJ1-2
clone_size: .
cdr3_length: 14
d_call: .
v_call: TRBV20-1
cdr3_aa: CSASIPGRGYGYTF
cdr3_nt: TGCAGTGCTAGTATCCCAGGGCGAGGCTATGGCTACACCTTC

j_call: TRBJ2-5
clone_size: .
cdr3_length: 14
d_call: TRBD1
v_call: TRBV19
cdr3_aa: CASSAQGFGETQYF
cdr3_nt: TGTGCCAGTAGTGCACAGGGGTTCGGCGAGACCCAGTACTTC

j_call: TRBJ1-3
clone_size: .
cdr3_length: 16
d_call: .
v_call: TRBV19
cdr3_aa: CASSTPTGAWRNTIYF
cdr3_nt: TGTGCCAGTAGTACCCCGACAGGAGCCTGGAGGAACACCATATATTTT

j_call: TRBJ2-5
clone_size: .
cdr3_length: 15
d_call: .
v_call: TRBV3-1/TRBV3-2
cdr3_aa: CASSQETRAGETQYF
cdr3_nt: TGTGCCAGCAGCCAAGAGACACGGGCGGGAGAGACCCAGTACTTC

j_call: TRBJ1-6
clone_size: .
cdr3_length: 15
d_call: TRBD1
v_call: TRBV5-1
cdr3_aa: CASSWQGDYNSPLHF
cdr3_nt: TGCGCCAGCAGCTGGCAGGGGGACTATAATTCACCCCTCCACTTT

j_call: TRBJ2-7
clone_size: .
cdr3_length: 13
d_call: TRBD1
v_call: TRBV5-6
cdr3_aa: CASSWDRGNEQYF
cdr3_nt: TGTGCCAGCAGTTGGGACAGGGGCAACGAGCAGTACTTC

j_call: TRBJ2-3
clone_size: .
cdr3_length: 15
d_call: TRBD2
v_call: TRBV29-1
cdr3_aa: CSTGGGEPRTDTQYF
cdr3_nt: TGCAGCACTGGGGGGGGTGAGCCCCGGACAGATACGCAGTATTTT

j_call: TRBJ1-6
clone_size: .
cdr3_length: 14
d_call: .
v_call: TRBV5-1
cdr3_aa: CASSFGAIDSPLHF
cdr3_nt: TGCGCCAGCAGCTTTGGGGCGATTGATTCACCCCTCCACTTT

j_call: TRBJ2-1
clone_size: once
cdr3_length: 15
d_call: .
v_call: TRBV7-2
cdr3_aa: CASSLELYSYNEQFF
cdr3_nt: TGTGCCAGCAGCTTAGAACTATACTCCTACAATGAGCAGTTCTTC

j_call: TRBJ2-3
clone_size: .
cdr3_length: 14
d_call: .
v_call: TRBV27
cdr3_aa: CASSPNDRTDTQYF
cdr3_nt: TGTGCCAGCAGTCCAAACGACAGAACAGATACGCAGTATTTT

j_call: TRBJ1-5
clone_size: .
cdr3_length: 15
d_call: .
v_call: TRBV5-1
cdr3_aa: CASSPGDYSNQPQHF
cdr3_nt: TGCGCCAGCAGCCCGGGAGATTATAGCAATCAGCCCCAGCATTTT

j_call: TRBJ2-7
clone_size: .
cdr3_length: 17
d_call: TRBD2
v_call: TRBV9
cdr3_aa: CASSVGLIAGGSYEQYF
cdr3_nt: TGTGCCAGCAGCGTAGGGTTGATAGCGGGAGGATCCTACGAGCAGTACTTC

j_call: TRBJ1-1
clone_size: few
cdr3_length: 13
d_call: TRBD1
v_call: TRBV19
cdr3_aa: CASSLADRELAFF
cdr3_nt: TGTGCCAGTAGTCTGGCGGACAGGGAATTGGCTTTCTTT

j_call: TRBJ2-3
clone_size: .
cdr3_length: 16
d_call: .
v_call: TRBV18
cdr3_aa: CASSRLSGTSTDTQYF
cdr3_nt: TGTGCCAGCTCACGACTCAGCGGCACTAGCACAGATACGCAGTATTTT

j_call: TRBJ1-1
clone_size: .
cdr3_length: 13
d_call: TRBD1
v_call: TRBV12-3/TRBV12-4
cdr3_aa: CASSPEVTGRAFF
cdr3_nt: TGTGCCAGCAGCCCCGAGGTGACAGGGCGAGCTTTCTTT

j_call: TRBJ1-2
clone_size: once
cdr3_length: 15
d_call: .
v_call: TRBV7-2
cdr3_aa: CASSLGSGSNYGYTF
cdr3_nt: TGTGCCAGCAGCTTAGGAAGCGGGTCTAACTATGGCTACACCTTC

j_call: TRBJ2-5
clone_size: .
cdr3_length: 12
d_call: .
v_call: TRBV3-1/TRBV3-2
cdr3_aa: CASSHREKTQYF
cdr3_nt: TGTGCCAGCAGCCATCGGGAGAAGACCCAGTACTTC

j_call: TRBJ2-7
clone_size: .
cdr3_length: 15
d_call: TRBD1
v_call: TRBV9
cdr3_aa: CASSVGTGSFYEQYF
cdr3_nt: TGTGCCAGCAGCGTAGGGACAGGGTCCTTCTACGAGCAGTACTTC

j_call: TRBJ2-7
clone_size: .
cdr3_length: 16
d_call: .
v_call: TRBV7-2
cdr3_aa: CASSTQGASGSAEQYF
cdr3_nt: TGTGCCAGCAGCACCCAGGGGGCTAGCGGATCTGCCGAGCAGTACTTC

j_call: TRBJ2-2
clone_size: .
cdr3_length: 15
d_call: TRBD2
v_call: TRBV3-1/TRBV3-2
cdr3_aa: CASSQVGGASGELFF
cdr3_nt: TGTGCCAGCAGCCAAGTCGGGGGGGCCTCCGGGGAGCTGTTTTTT

j_call: TRBJ1-5
clone_size: .
cdr3_length: 16
d_call: .
v_call: TRBV19
cdr3_aa: CASSPSGTYSNQPQHF
cdr3_nt: TGTGCCAGTAGTCCGTCCGGGACATATAGCAATCAGCCCCAGCATTTT

j_call: TRBJ2-1
clone_size: .
cdr3_length: 15
d_call: TRBD2
v_call: TRBV5-1
cdr3_aa: CASSQGLRGGNEQFF
cdr3_nt: TGCGCCAGCAGCCAGGGACTCCGGGGGGGCAATGAGCAGTTCTTC

j_call: TRBJ1-2
clone_size: .
cdr3_length: 15
d_call: TRBD1
v_call: TRBV19
cdr3_aa: CASSIGDRGRNGYTF
cdr3_nt: TGTGCCAGTAGTATTGGGGACAGGGGGCGGAATGGCTACACCTTC

j_call: TRBJ2-2
clone_size: .
cdr3_length: 12
d_call: .
v_call: TRBV7-2
cdr3_aa: CASSSVAGELFF
cdr3_nt: TGTGCCAGCAGCTCGGTAGCCGGGGAGCTGTTTTTT

j_call: TRBJ1-5
clone_size: once
cdr3_length: 15
d_call: TRBD1
v_call: TRBV5-1
cdr3_aa: CASSLGGQNNQPQHF
cdr3_nt: TGCGCCAGCAGCTTGGGGGGACAGAACAATCAGCCCCAGCATTTT

j_call: TRBJ2-6
clone_size: .
cdr3_length: 15
d_call: TRBD1
v_call: TRBV27
cdr3_aa: CASSDRGQGANVLTF
cdr3_nt: TGTGCCAGCAGTGACAGGGGGCAGGGGGCCAACGTCCTGACTTTC

j_call: TRBJ2-7
clone_size: .
cdr3_length: 16
d_call: TRBD1
v_call: TRBV27
cdr3_aa: CASSFVGTGYPYEQYF
cdr3_nt: TGTGCCAGCAGTTTTGTCGGGACAGGGTATCCCTACGAGCAGTACTTC

j_call: TRBJ1-4
clone_size: .
cdr3_length: 15
d_call: TRBD1
v_call: TRBV19
cdr3_aa: CASRAGQTGVEKLFF
cdr3_nt: TGTGCCAGTAGGGCTGGACAGACAGGGGTTGAAAAACTGTTTTTT